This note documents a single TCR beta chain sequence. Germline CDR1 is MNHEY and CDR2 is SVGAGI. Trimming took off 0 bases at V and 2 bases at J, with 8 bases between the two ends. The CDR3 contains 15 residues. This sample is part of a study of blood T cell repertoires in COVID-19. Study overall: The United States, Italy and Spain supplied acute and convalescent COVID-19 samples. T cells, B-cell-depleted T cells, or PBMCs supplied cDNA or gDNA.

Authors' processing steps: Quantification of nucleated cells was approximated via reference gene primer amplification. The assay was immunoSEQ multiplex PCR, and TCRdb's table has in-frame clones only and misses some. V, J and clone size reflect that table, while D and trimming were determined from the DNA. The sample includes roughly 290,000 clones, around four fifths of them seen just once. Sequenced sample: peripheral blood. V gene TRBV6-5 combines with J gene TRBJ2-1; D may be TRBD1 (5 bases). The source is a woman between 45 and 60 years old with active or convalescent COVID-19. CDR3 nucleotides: TGTGCCAGCAGTTACTCAGGGGAAGCCTACAATGAGCAGTTCTTC. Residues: CASSYSGEAYNEQFF.